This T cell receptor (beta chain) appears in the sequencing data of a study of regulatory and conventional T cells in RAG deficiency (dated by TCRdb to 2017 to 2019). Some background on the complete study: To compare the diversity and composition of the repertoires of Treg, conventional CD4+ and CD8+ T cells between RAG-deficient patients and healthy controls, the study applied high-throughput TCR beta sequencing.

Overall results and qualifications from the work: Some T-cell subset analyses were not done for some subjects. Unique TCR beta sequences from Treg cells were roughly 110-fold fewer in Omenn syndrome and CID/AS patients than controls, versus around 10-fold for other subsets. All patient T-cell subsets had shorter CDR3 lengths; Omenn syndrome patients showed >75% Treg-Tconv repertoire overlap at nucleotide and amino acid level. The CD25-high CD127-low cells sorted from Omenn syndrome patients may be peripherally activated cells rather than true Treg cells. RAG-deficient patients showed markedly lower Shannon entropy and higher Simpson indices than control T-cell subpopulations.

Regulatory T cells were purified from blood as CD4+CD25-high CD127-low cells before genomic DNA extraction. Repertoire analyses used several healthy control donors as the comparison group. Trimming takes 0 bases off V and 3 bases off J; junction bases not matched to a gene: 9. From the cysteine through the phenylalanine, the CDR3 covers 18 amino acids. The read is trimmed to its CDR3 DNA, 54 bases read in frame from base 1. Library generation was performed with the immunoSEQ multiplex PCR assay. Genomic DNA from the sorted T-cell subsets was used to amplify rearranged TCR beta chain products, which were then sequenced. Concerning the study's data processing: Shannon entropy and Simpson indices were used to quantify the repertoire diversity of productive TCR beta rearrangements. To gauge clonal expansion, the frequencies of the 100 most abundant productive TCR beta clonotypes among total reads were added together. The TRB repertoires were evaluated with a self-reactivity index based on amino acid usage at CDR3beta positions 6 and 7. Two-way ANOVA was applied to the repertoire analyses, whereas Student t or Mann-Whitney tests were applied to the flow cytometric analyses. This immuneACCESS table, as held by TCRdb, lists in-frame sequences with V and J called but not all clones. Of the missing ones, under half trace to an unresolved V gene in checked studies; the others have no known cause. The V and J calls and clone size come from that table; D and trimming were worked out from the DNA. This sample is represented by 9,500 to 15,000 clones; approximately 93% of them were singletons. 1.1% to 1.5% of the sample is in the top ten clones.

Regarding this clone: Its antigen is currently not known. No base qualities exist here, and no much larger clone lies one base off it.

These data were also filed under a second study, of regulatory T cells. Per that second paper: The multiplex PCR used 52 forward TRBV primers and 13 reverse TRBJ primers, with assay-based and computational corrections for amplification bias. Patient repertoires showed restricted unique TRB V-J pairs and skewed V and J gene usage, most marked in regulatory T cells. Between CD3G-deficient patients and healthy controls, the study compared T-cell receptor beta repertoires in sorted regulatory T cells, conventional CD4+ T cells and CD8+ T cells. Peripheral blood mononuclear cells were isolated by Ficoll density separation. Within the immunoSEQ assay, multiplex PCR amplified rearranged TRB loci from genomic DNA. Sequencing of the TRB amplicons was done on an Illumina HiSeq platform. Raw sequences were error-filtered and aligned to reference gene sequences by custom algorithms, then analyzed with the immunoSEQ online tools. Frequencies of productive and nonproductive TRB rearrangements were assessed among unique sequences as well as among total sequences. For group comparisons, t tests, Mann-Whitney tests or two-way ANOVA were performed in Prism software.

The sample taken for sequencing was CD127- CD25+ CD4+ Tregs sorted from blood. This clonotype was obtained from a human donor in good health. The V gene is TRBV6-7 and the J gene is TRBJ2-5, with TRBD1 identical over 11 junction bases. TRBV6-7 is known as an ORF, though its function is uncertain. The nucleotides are TGTGCCAGCAGTTACTCGACAGGACAGGGGGCTAGGAAAGAGACCCAGTACTTC. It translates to CASSYSTGQGARKETQYF.